This paragraph covers one T cell receptor beta chain sequence. The data derive from a study of blood T cell repertoires in COVID-19. Study-wide context: Sources were T cells, B-cell-depleted T cells, or PBMCs; the material itself was cDNA or gDNA.

The CDR3 length is 15 residues. In germline, CDR1 is SGHDT, CDR2 YYEEEE. Trimming removed 4 bases from V and 1 base from J; junction bases left unmatched: 8. Cohorts were determined from participant-reported clinical history. Under the authors' procedure: Amplifying reference gene primers gave estimates of nucleated cell counts. TCRdb's table, derived via immunoSEQ multiplex PCR, lists solely in-frame clones and lacks some. V, J and clone size derive from that table, while D and trimming were established from the DNA sequence. The sample has some 380,000 clones, roughly 87% seen once. The receptor comes from a woman in her thirties or forties with acute COVID-19. The chain is built from TRBV5-6 and TRBJ2-7; 7 bases agree with TRBD2. Sequencing was done on a sample of PBMCs or T cells enriched from blood (not recorded which). CDR3 coding DNA: TGTGCCAGCAGCGCCGGGGGGATAGGATCCTACGAGCAGTACTTC. It yields the protein CASSAGGIGSYEQYF.